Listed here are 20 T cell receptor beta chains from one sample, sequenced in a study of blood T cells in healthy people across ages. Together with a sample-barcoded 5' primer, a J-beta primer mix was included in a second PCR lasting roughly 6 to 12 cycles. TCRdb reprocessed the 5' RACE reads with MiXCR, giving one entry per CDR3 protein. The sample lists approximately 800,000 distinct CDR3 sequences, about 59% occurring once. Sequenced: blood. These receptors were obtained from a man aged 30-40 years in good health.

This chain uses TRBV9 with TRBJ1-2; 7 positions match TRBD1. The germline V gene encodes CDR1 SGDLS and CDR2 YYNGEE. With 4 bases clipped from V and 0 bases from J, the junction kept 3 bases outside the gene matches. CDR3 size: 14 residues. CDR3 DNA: TGTGCCAGCAGCACGACAGGGACTAACTATGGCTACACCTTC. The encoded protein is CASSTTGTNYGYTF.

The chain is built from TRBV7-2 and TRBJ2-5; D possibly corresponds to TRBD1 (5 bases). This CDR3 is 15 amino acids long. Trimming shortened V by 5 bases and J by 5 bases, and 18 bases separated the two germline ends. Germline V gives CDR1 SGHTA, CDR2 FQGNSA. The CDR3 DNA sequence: TGTGCCAGCAGCCCCACGAACGTCAGGGCCGAGACCCAGTACTTC. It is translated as CASSPTNVRAETQYF.

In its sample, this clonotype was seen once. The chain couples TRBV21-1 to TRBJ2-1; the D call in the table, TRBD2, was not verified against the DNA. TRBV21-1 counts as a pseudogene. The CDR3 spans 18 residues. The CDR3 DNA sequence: TGTGCCAGCAGCAATCAACGGCTAGCGGGGGCCACCGGGAATGAGCAGTTCTTC. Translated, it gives CASSNQRLAGATGNEQFF.

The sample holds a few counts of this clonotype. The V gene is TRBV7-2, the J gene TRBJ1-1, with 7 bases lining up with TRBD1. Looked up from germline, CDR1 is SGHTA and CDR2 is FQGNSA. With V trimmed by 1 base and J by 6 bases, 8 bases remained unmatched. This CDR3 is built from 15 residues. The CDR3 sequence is CASSLVPQGGAEAFF. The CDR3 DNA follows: TGTGCCAGCAGCTTAGTCCCCCAGGGGGGGGCTGAAGCTTTCTTT.

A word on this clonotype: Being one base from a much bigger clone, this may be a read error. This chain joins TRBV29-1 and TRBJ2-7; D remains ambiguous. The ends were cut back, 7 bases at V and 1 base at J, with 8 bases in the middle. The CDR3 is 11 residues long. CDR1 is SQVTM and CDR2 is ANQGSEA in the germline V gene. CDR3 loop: CSGLSSYEQYF. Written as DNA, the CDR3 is TGCAGCGGTCTTAGTTCCTACGAGCAGTACTTC.

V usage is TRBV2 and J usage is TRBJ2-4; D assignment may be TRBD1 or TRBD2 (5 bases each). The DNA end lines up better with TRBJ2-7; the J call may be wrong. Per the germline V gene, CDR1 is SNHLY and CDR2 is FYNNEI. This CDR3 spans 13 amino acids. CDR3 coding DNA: TGTGCCACCACTGGGACGGTAAATTACGAGCAGTACTTC. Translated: CATTGTVNYEQYF.

The CDR3: CASSYPWRGEQYF. The CDR3 coding sequence is TGTGCCAGCAGTTACCCGTGGAGGGGCGAGCAGTACTTC. This sequence joins TRBV6-2 or TRBV6-3 and TRBJ2-7; perhaps TRBD2 as D (6 bases). CDR3 length: 13 residues. The V gene lost 2 bases and the J gene lost 6 bases, with 11 bases spanning the gap. The germline CDR1 and CDR2 sequences are MNHEY and SVGEGT.

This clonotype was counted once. CDR3 nucleotide sequence: TGCAGCGCAAACGGGGGCACCACTGAAGCTTTCTTT. Its translation is CSANGGTTEAFF. The chain carries TRBV29-1 and TRBJ1-1, with D perhaps matching TRBD1 (6 bases). This CDR3 spans 12 amino acids. Between the trimmed V and J ends, which lost 7 bases and 4 bases, there was a span of 13 bases. Germline V gene lookup returns CDR1 SQVTM and CDR2 ANQGSEA.

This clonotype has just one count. The CDR3 region has the DNA TGTGCCAGCACAACAGGGTATCCCCAAGAGACCCAGTACTTC. Translation: CASTTGYPQETQYF. The chain uses TRBV25-1 and TRBJ2-5; perhaps TRBD1 as D (6 bases). V was pared by 7 bases and J by 1 base, with 13 bases between. Germline V lookup: CDR1 MGHDK, CDR2 SYGVNS. The CDR3 is 14 amino acids.

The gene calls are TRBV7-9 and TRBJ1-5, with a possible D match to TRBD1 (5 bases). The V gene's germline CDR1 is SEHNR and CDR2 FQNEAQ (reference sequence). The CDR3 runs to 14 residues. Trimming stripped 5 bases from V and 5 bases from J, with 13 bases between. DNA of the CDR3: TGTGCCAGCAGCCATGGGACTGGGGATCAGCCCCAGCATTTT. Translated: CASSHGTGDQPQHF.

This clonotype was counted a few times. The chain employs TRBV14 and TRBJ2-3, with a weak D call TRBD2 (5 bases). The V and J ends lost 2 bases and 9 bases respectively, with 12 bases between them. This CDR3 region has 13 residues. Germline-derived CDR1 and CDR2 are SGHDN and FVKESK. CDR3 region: CASSQFGERTQYF. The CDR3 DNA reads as TGTGCCAGCAGCCAATTTGGGGAGAGAACGCAGTATTTT.

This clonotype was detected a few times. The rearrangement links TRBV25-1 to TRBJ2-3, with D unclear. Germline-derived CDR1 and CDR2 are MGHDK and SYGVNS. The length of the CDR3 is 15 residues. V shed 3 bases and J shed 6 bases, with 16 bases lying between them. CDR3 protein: CASSDPKYSWDTQYF. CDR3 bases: TGTGCCAGCAGTGATCCGAAGTACTCCTGGGATACGCAGTATTTT. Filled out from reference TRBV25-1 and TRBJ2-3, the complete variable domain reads EADIYQTPRYLVIGTGKKITLECSQTMGHDKMYWYQQDPGMELHLIHYSYGVNSTEKGDLSSESTVSRIRTEHFPLTLESARPSHTSQYLCASSDPKYSWDTQYFGPGTRLTVL.

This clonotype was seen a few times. In DNA, the CDR3 is TGTGCCAGCAGCCATAGCGGGGGGGCCTACGAGCAGTACTTC. Translating gives CASSHSGGAYEQYF. The rearrangement links TRBV9 to TRBJ2-7, with TRBD2 matching over 11 bases. The CDR3 covers 14 residues. V lost 4 bases to trimming and J lost 2 bases; unmatched junction nucleotides: 2. From germline, CDR1 is SGDLS and CDR2 YYNGEE.

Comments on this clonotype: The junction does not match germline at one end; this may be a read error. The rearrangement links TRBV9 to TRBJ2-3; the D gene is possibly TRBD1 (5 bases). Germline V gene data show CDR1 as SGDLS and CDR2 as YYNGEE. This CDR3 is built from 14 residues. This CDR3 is CASSVLTDTDAQYF. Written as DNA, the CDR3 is TGTGCCAGCAGCGTTCTAACGGACACAGATGCGCAGTATTTT.

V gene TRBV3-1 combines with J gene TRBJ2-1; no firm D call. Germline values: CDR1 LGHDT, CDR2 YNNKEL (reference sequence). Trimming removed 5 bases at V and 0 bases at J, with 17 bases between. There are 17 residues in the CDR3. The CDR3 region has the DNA TGTGCCAGCAGCTCACGCTCTGCACCGAGCTCCTACAATGAGCAGTTCTTC. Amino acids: CASSSRSAPSSYNEQFF.

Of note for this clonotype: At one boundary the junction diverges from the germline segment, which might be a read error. The CDR3 region is CASSVAWTGDEQYF. The CDR3 DNA follows: TGTGCCAGCAGTGTAGCATGGACAGGGGACGAGCAGTACTTC. The J gene is TRBJ2-7, the V gene TRBV12-3 or TRBV12-4; 9 bases are a match to TRBD1. The CDR3 is 14 amino acids.

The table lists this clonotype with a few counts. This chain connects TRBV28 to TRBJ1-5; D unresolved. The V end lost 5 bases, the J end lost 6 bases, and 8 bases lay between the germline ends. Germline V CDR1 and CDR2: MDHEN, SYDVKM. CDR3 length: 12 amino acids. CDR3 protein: CASSVESQPQHF. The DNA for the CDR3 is TGTGCCAGCAGTGTGGAGAGTCAGCCCCAGCATTTT.

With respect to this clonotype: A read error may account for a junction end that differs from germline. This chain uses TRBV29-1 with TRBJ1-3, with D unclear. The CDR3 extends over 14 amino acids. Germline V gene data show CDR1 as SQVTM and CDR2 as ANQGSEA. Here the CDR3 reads CSVEPEGTGNTTYF. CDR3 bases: TGCAGCGTTGAACCCGAGGGAACTGGAAACACCACATATTTT.

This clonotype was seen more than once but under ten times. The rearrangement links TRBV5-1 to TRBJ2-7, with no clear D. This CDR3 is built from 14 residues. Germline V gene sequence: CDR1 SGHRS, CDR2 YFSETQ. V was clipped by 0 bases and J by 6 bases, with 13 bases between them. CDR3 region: CASSLVGRSPEQYF. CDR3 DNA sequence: TGCGCCAGCAGCTTGGTTGGAAGGAGCCCCGAGCAGTACTTC.

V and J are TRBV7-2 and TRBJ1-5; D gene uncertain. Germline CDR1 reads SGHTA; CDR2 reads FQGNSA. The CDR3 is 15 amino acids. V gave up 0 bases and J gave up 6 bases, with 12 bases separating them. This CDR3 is CASSLAPTRVQPQHF. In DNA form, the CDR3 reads TGTGCCAGCAGCTTAGCGCCCACCCGGGTTCAGCCCCAGCATTTT.